These 25 T cell receptor beta chains originate from one sample sequenced in a study of T cells in narcolepsy. Only in-frame clones appear in the TCRdb table, and some are missing; sequencing was by immunoSEQ multiplex PCR. The table includes 25,000 to 35,000 clones, 79% detected once. Sequencing used memory (CD45RA-) CD4+ T cells from blood. These receptor sequences come from a human donor in good health.

CDR3 residues: CASSQGKRHNSPLHF. As DNA, the CDR3 is TGCGCCAGCAGCCAAGGGAAACGGCATAATTCACCCCTCCACTTT. This chain joins TRBV4-3 and TRBJ1-6; D is ambiguous. Trimming cost V 1 base and J 5 bases, with 9 bases left between them. This CDR3 region has 15 residues. Germline CDR1 LGHNA, CDR2 YSLEER.

The chain has TRBV2 and TRBJ1-2, with a weak D call TRBD1 (5 bases). Germline CDR1 reads SNHLY; CDR2 reads FYNNEI. CDR3 length equals 12 residues. The germline V and J ends were trimmed by 11 bases and 2 bases, with 12 bases remaining between them. Here the CDR3 reads CAGRDVNYGYTF. The CDR3 nucleotides read TGTGCCGGGAGGGACGTCAACTATGGCTACACCTTC.

The chain has TRBV6-6 and TRBJ1-4, with 8 nucleotides matching TRBD1. V trimming: 5 bases; J trimming: 8 bases; junction bases outside the gene matches: 10. Germline values: CDR1 MNHNY, CDR2 SVGAGI (reference sequence). This CDR3 has 15 residues. In DNA, the CDR3 is TGTGCCAGCAGTGGACAGGGAGGGCTTGGGGAAAAACTGTTTTTT. This sequence encodes CASSGQGGLGEKLFF.

This clone was picked up one time. The chain employs TRBV10-1 and TRBJ2-7; D is perhaps TRBD1 (5 bases). The CDR3 loop spans 14 amino acids. Germline loops: CDR1 WNHNN, CDR2 SYGVQD (reference sequence). V lost 7 bases and J 4 bases, leaving 17 bases between the germline ends. CDR3 protein: CASNGHPPTYEQYF. CDR3 in DNA: TGCGCCAGCAATGGACACCCACCAACATACGAGCAGTACTTC.

V and J are TRBV19 and TRBJ2-1; no reliable D call. The germline V gene has CDR1 LNHDA and CDR2 SQIVND (reference sequence). Trimming cost V 6 bases and J 8 bases, with 8 bases left between them. The CDR3 covers 11 residues. The CDR3 sequence is CASRLGYEQFF. For the CDR3, the DNA is TGTGCCAGTAGATTGGGCTATGAGCAGTTCTTC.

The V call is TRBV5-4, the J call TRBJ1-1, with D maybe TRBD1 (6 bases). This CDR3 contains 15 residues. Trimming removed 1 base at V and 4 bases at J, with 14 bases between. Germline CDR1 is SGHNT and CDR2 is YYREEE (reference sequence). CDR3 region: CASSLIDLGGTEAFF. The DNA for the CDR3 is TGTGCCAGCAGCTTGATAGATTTAGGGGGCACTGAAGCTTTCTTT.

This clone appeared a few times. Here the CDR3 reads CASSIYPGTENQPQHF. In nucleotides, the CDR3 is TGTGCCAGTAGTATCTATCCGGGGACAGAAAATCAGCCCCAGCATTTT. The rearrangement uses TRBV19 and TRBJ1-5; 7 bases are a match to TRBD1. V shed 3 bases, J shed 4 bases, and the junction held 9 bases outside the gene matches. This CDR3 region has 16 residues. Per germline, CDR1 LNHDA and CDR2 SQIVND (reference sequence).

The chain uses TRBV7-9 and TRBJ2-7; D might be TRBD2 (6 bases). Germline-derived CDR1 and CDR2 are SEHNR and FQNEAQ (reference sequence). The CDR3 contains 15 residues. V was pared by 5 bases and J by 0 bases, with 14 bases between. The CDR3 loop is CASSTGDGSSYEQYF. The CDR3 DNA reads as TGTGCCAGCAGCACCGGGGACGGGAGCTCCTACGAGCAGTACTTC.

This sequence joins TRBV5-1 and TRBJ2-1, with 9 bases matching TRBD1. In germline, CDR1 is SGHRS, CDR2 YFSETQ. With 8 bases clipped from V and 5 bases from J, the junction kept 5 bases outside the gene matches. CDR3 size: 13 residues. The CDR3 is CASRTGANNEQFF. In nucleotides, the CDR3 is TGCGCCAGTAGGACAGGGGCAAACAATGAGCAGTTCTTC. The full variable domain, its missing parts supplied by reference TRBV5-1 and TRBJ2-1, is KAGVTQTPRYLIKTRGQQVTLSCSPISGHRSVSWYQQTPGQGLQFLFEYFSETQRNKGNFPGRFSGRQFSNSRSEMNVSTLELGDSALYLCASRTGANNEQFFGPGTRLTVL.

The genes are TRBV6-5 and TRBJ1-1; D is ambiguous. Germline lookup yields CDR1 MNHEY and CDR2 SVGAGI. Trimming shortened V by 5 bases and J by 3 bases, and 4 bases separated the two germline ends. There are 11 residues in the CDR3. CDR3 in DNA: TGTGCCAGCAGTGCTTACACTGAAGCTTTCTTT. Translation: CASSAYTEAFF.

The chain has TRBV29-1 and TRBJ1-2, with D perhaps TRBD1 (5 bases). The germline V gene has CDR1 SQVTM and CDR2 ANQGSEA. The CDR3 length is 15 residues. Trimming left V 8 bases short and J 4 bases short, with 23 bases between. CDR3 protein: CSITTGALAGYGYTF. The CDR3 DNA is TGCAGCATTACCACCGGGGCCCTCGCTGGCTATGGCTACACCTTC.

This clone was counted only a few times. The rearrangement joins TRBV19 to TRBJ2-1, with 7 positions matching TRBD1. The germline CDR1 and CDR2 sequences are LNHDA and SQIVND (reference sequence). This CDR3 region has 17 residues. Trimming at V came to 5 bases and at J to 0 bases, leaving 10 bases not matched to a gene. The CDR3 DNA sequence: TGTGCCAGTAGTGTATCACAGGGGAGAGGCTCCTACAATGAGCAGTTCTTC. This codes for CASSVSQGRGSYNEQFF.

The rearrangement links TRBV28 to TRBJ2-7, with 13 nucleotides matching TRBD2. Germline V gene data show CDR1 as MDHEN and CDR2 as SYDVKM. The CDR3 consists of 18 residues. The junction had 8 bases not matched to a gene; V was cut back by 1 base and J by 2 bases. CDR3 in DNA: TGTGCCAGCAGTTTATCCTCCTACGGACTAGCGGGAGCCTACGAGCAGTACTTC. This sequence encodes CASSLSSYGLAGAYEQYF.

The chain links TRBV18 to TRBJ1-2, with a tentative D call TRBD1 (5 bases). Per the germline V gene, CDR1 is KGHSH and CDR2 is LQKENI. Trimming took off 3 bases at V and 4 bases at J, with 12 bases between the two ends. CDR3 length: 14 residues. CDR3: CASSPRDVRYGYTF. CDR3 bases: TGTGCCAGCTCACCCCGGGACGTTCGCTATGGCTACACCTTC.

J is TRBJ2-3 and V is TRBV7-2; D may be TRBD1 or TRBD2 (6 bases each). This CDR3 is 14 amino acids long. V was clipped by 4 bases and J by 2 bases, with 10 bases between them. Germline V CDR1 and CDR2: SGHTA, FQGNSA. The CDR3 bases are TGTGCCAGCAGCTCCGGGGGCTACACAGATACGCAGTATTTT. Protein product: CASSSGGYTDTQYF.

CDR3 in amino acids: CASSFLPSYEQYF. CDR3 bases: TGTGCCAGCAGCTTCCTTCCGTCCTACGAGCAGTACTTC. J is TRBJ2-7 and V is TRBV7-2; no reliable D call. The germline V gene has CDR1 SGHTA and CDR2 FQGNSA. This CDR3 has 13 residues. Trimming stripped 3 bases from V and 1 base from J, with 7 bases between.

The J gene is TRBJ2-3, the V gene TRBV28; D gene unclear. The germline V and J ends were trimmed by 4 bases and 7 bases, with 9 bases remaining between them. This CDR3 has 12 amino acids. Germline CDR1 reads MDHEN; CDR2 reads SYDVKM. DNA of the CDR3: TGTGCCAGCAGTTATACAGCCTATACGCAGTATTTT. The encoded protein is CASSYTAYTQYF.

The V gene is TRBV11-3, the J gene TRBJ1-3, with D unresolved. The germline V gene encodes CDR1 SGHNT and CDR2 YENEEA. Deletions cut 5 bases from V and 0 bases from J, with 11 bases between. There are 15 residues in the CDR3. The CDR3 bases are TGTGCCAGCAGCGACGGACGGAGCTCTGGAAACACCATATATTTT. Encoded protein: CASSDGRSSGNTIYF.

V gene TRBV6-6 combines with J gene TRBJ2-5; 10 nucleotides line up with TRBD2. Germline trimming cut 2 bases from V and 5 bases from J; bases unmatched to any gene: 8. Germline CDR1 and CDR2: MNHNY and SVGAGI (reference sequence). The CDR3 consists of 16 residues. CDR3 amino acids: CASSYQRGGGRETQYF. CDR3 nucleotide sequence: TGTGCCAGCAGTTACCAGCGGGGGGGCGGTCGGGAGACCCAGTACTTC.

V gene TRBV21-1 combines with J gene TRBJ1-2. TRBV21-1 is marked as a pseudogene. The CDR3 contains 18 residues. The CDR3 coding sequence is TGTGCCAGCAGCAAAGCCTTGGAGCTACACGGTGGTCACTATGGCTACACCTTC. It translates to CASSKALELHGGHYGYTF.

The V call is TRBV9, the J call TRBJ2-1, with D tentatively TRBD2 (6 bases). V was clipped by 3 bases and J by 5 bases, with 15 bases between them. The germline V gene encodes CDR1 SGDLS and CDR2 YYNGEE. CDR3 length: 15 amino acids. The CDR3 spells CASSETGRIDNEQFF. The CDR3 region has the DNA TGTGCCAGCAGCGAAACGGGGAGGATAGACAATGAGCAGTTCTTC.

The gene calls are TRBV11-2 and TRBJ2-2; D is tentatively TRBD1 or TRBD2 (5 bases each). V was pared by 5 bases and J by 7 bases, with 17 bases between. This CDR3 comprises 15 residues. Germline V gene sequence: CDR1 SGHAT, CDR2 FQNNGV. As DNA, the CDR3 is TGTGCCAGCAGCCCAAAGTCGGGGCCGGGCGGGGAGCTGTTTTTT. Its protein is CASSPKSGPGGELFF.

This sequence joins TRBV5-5 and TRBJ1-4, with a weak D call TRBD1 (5 bases). V lost 4 bases to trimming and J lost 8 bases, with 12 bases between them. This CDR3 contains 13 residues. Germline V gene lookup returns CDR1 SGHKS and CDR2 YYEKEE (reference sequence). This CDR3 reads CASSLPQGEKLFF. Written as DNA, the CDR3 is TGTGCCAGCAGCCTCCCCCAGGGCGAAAAACTGTTTTTT.

The genes are TRBV7-2 and TRBJ2-2, with unresolved D. There are 14 residues in the CDR3. Trimming cost V 5 bases and J 0 bases, with 7 bases left between them. Germline CDR1 and CDR2: SGHTA and FQGNSA. CDR3 bases: TGTGCCAGCAGCAGCCGGACGAACACCGGGGAGCTGTTTTTT. This sequence encodes CASSSRTNTGELFF.

This clone was picked up one time. In nucleotides, the CDR3 is TGTGCCAGCTTACCGGGACAGGGGACTTCACCCCTCCACTTT. This sequence encodes CASLPGQGTSPLHF. The chain is built from TRBV27 and TRBJ1-6; 10 nucleotides match TRBD1. V was clipped by 8 bases and J by 9 bases; unmatched bases: 7. Germline lookup yields CDR1 MNHEY and CDR2 SMNVEV (reference sequence). The length of the CDR3 is 14 residues.